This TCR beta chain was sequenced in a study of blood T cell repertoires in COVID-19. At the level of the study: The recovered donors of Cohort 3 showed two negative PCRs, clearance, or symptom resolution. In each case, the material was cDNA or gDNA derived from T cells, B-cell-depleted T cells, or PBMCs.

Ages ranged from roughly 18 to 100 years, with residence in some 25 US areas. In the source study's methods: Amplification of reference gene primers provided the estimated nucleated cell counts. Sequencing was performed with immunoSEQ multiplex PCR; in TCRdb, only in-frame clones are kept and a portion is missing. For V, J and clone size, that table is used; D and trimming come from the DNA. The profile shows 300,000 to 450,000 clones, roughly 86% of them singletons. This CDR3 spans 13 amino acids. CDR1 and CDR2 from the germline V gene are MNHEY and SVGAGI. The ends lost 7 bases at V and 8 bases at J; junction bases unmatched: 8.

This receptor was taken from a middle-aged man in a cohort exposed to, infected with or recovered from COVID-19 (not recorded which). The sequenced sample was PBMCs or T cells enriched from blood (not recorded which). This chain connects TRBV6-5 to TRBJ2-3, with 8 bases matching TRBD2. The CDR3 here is CASNSGKVGTQYF. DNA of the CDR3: TGTGCCAGCAATAGCGGGAAGGTGGGTACGCAGTATTTT.